The rows below give T cell receptor beta chains drawn from one sample of a study of blood T cell repertoires in COVID-19. Data came from immunoSEQ multiplex PCR; TCRdb stores just in-frame clones and leaves some out. The data show approximately 330,000 clones, roughly 90% seen once. The sample comprised PBMCs or T cells enriched from blood (not recorded which). All receptors derive from a woman in her 30s who had recovered from COVID-19. CDR3s include the opening cysteine and the closing phenylalanine or tryptophan. Each record gives: CDR3 DNA, CDR3 protein, V gene, J gene, clone size, D gene. D genes are given only for firm matches. A clone size is listed for some rows: how often the clone was seen (once, few, many), or a class if it is expanded.

TGCGCCAGCAGCCAAGAAAAAGACAGGGGTTCCGCTAACTATGGCTACACCTTC	CASSQEKDRGSANYGYTF	TRBV4-1	TRBJ1-2	NA	TRBD1
TGTGCCAGCAGCGCGAACAGACTGAACACTGAAGCTTTCTTT	CASSANRLNTEAFF	TRBV7-2	TRBJ1-1	NA	NA
TGCGCCAGCACCCTTGGCTACAGGGCCGACGGCGTTACATTT	CASTLGYRADGVTF	TRBV5-1	TRBJ1-1	NA	NA
TGTGCTAGTGGTAGGCGGGATCTAGGGGCACTCTACGAGCAGTACTTC	CASGRRDLGALYEQYF	TRBV12-5	TRBJ2-7	NA	NA
TGTGCCAGCAGTTTAGTGGACAGGGGTGAGACCCAGTACTTC	CASSLVDRGETQYF	TRBV28	TRBJ2-5	NA	TRBD1
TGTGCCAGCAGCCTAGACAGTTCACCCCTCCACTTT	CASSLDSSPLHF	TRBV7-2	TRBJ1-6	NA	NA
TGTGCCACCACGACCTCCACAGGGGGCGGGGGAGGCTACACCTTC	CATTTSTGGGGGYTF	TRBV7-2	TRBJ1-2	NA	TRBD1
TGCAGCGTTAAAGGACAGGCTTGGCTCCAAGAGACCCAGTACTTC	CSVKGQAWLQETQYF	TRBV29-1	TRBJ2-5	NA	TRBD1
TGTGCCAGCAGTTACTCTAGCTATAGCAATCAGCCCCAGCATTTT	CASSYSSYSNQPQHF	TRBV6-5	TRBJ1-5	NA	NA
TGCGCCAGCAGCTTGGCCCCATTTGGGACAGGGTTAACCAATGAGCAGTTCTTC	CASSLAPFGTGLTNEQFF	TRBV5-1	TRBJ2-1	NA	TRBD1
TGTGCCAGCAGTGAATGGGACAGGGTTTTAGGAAACACCATATATTTT	CASSEWDRVLGNTIYF	TRBV2	TRBJ1-3	once	TRBD1
TGTGCCAGTGGTTTGGCACAGGGCTACACCTTC	CASGLAQGYTF	TRBV27	TRBJ1-2	once	NA
TGTGCCAGCAGGACTCTTAGCGGGCCCTACGAGCAGTACTTC	CASRTLSGPYEQYF	TRBV11-2	TRBJ2-7	NA	TRBD2
TGTGCCAGCAGGGTAGACAGGGTATACGAGCAGTACTTC	CASRVDRVYEQYF	TRBV6-5	TRBJ2-7	NA	TRBD1
TGTGCCAGCAGTGTGAGGGCTGGCACTGAAGCTTTCTTT	CASSVRAGTEAFF	TRBV6-4	TRBJ1-1	NA	NA
TGTGCCACCAGCAGAGAAGCTAGCGGGAGTGAGACCCAGTACTTC	CATSREASGSETQYF	TRBV15	TRBJ2-5	NA	TRBD2
TGTGCCAGCAGTGAACAGGGGGCTACGGGGCAAGAGACCCAGTACTTC	CASSEQGATGQETQYF	TRBV2	TRBJ2-5	NA	TRBD1
TGCAGTGCTAGTCCCGTGAACACTGAAGCTTTCTTT	CSASPVNTEAFF	TRBV20-1	TRBJ1-1	NA	NA
TGTGCCAGCAGCCCCACGACGGGTGAGCAGTTCTTC	CASSPTTGEQFF	TRBV11-2	TRBJ2-1	NA	NA
TGTGCCAGCAGCCAACAGTACAATCAGCCCCAGCATTTT	CASSQQYNQPQHF	TRBV4-2	TRBJ1-5	NA	NA
TGCGCCAGCAGCTTGGGCAGGACAGGGACGAACACTGAAGCTTTCTTT	CASSLGRTGTNTEAFF	TRBV5-1	TRBJ1-1	few	TRBD1
TGTGCCAGCAGATACAACTTTCGACAGTCGGGGGAGCTGTTTTTT	CASRYNFRQSGELFF	TRBV6-5	TRBJ2-2	NA	NA
TGTGCCAGCAGTGCCCTGGGGGGACTAGCGGCTAACCGAGGGACCTACGAGCAGTACTTC	CASSALGGLAANRGTYEQYF	TRBV6-1	TRBJ2-7	NA	TRBD2
TGTGCCAGCAGCCAAGGTTTTCTCGGACTAGCGGTCTACGAGCAGTACTTC	CASSQGFLGLAVYEQYF	TRBV3-1/TRBV3-2	TRBJ2-7	NA	TRBD2
TGCGCCAGCAGCTCGGGCCTAGCGGGAGTGGGGAATGAGCAGTTCTTC	CASSSGLAGVGNEQFF	TRBV5-1	TRBJ2-1	NA	TRBD2
TGCGCCAGCAGCCGGAAGTACACAGGAGATAATTCACCCCTCCACTTT	CASSRKYTGDNSPLHF	TRBV5-1	TRBJ1-6	NA	NA
TGTGCCAGTAGCCAAACGAGGGACCTAGAAGGGGGGTATTTT	CASSQTRDLEGGYF	TRBV19	TRBJ2-3	NA	NA
TGTGCCAGCAGCTTAATGGGACTGCCAATCACAGATACGCAGTATTTT	CASSLMGLPITDTQYF	TRBV11-2	TRBJ2-3	once	NA
TGTGCCAGCAGCCTTCGCAGGGGGGATGGCACAGATACGCAGTATTTT	CASSLRRGDGTDTQYF	TRBV7-2	TRBJ2-3	once	NA
TGTGCCAGCAGTAAGGGGGCAGACGGCTACACCTTC	CASSKGADGYTF	TRBV6-5	TRBJ1-2	NA	TRBD1
TGTGCCAGTAGTACTACACCGACAGGGATCTACGGCTACACCTTC	CASSTTPTGIYGYTF	TRBV19	TRBJ1-2	NA	TRBD1
TGCAGCGTTAAAGGACTAGCAATAAATGAGCAGTTCTTC	CSVKGLAINEQFF	TRBV29-1	TRBJ2-1	NA	TRBD2
TGTGCCAGCAGTAGACAGGGGGGTGAAGCTTTCTTT	CASSRQGGEAFF	TRBV25-1	TRBJ1-1	NA	TRBD1
TGTGCCAGCAGGACAGCTAGCACAGATACGCAGTATTTT	CASRTASTDTQYF	TRBV6-5	TRBJ2-3	NA	NA
TGTGCCAGCAGCCCCGGGACAGAACTAAAAGCTTTCTTT	CASSPGTELKAFF	TRBV7-2	TRBJ1-1	NA	TRBD1
TGTGCCAGCAGCCAAGAGGCTAGCGGCTACAACTCCTACGAGCAGTACTTC	CASSQEASGYNSYEQYF	TRBV4-2	TRBJ2-7	few	TRBD2
TGTGCCAGCAGCTCCCGGGACAGGGGGCGAGAAGATACGCAGTATTTT	CASSSRDRGREDTQYF	TRBV7-9	TRBJ2-3	NA	TRBD1
TGTGCCAGCACCCCCGACAGGGTTTACAATGAGCAGTTCTTC	CASTPDRVYNEQFF	TRBV5-6	TRBJ2-1	NA	TRBD1
TGTGCCAGCAGCACTTACCTGGCGGGAGACCGCGAGCAGTACTTC	CASSTYLAGDREQYF	TRBV7-2	TRBJ2-7	NA	TRBD2
TGTGCCAGTAGTATTCGGGTGCGGCCGGGGGGCTACACCTTC	CASSIRVRPGGYTF	TRBV19	TRBJ1-2	NA	NA
TGTGCCAGTAGTATGGGCGGGATGAACACTGAAGCTTTCTTT	CASSMGGMNTEAFF	TRBV19	TRBJ1-1	once	NA
TGCGCCAGCAGCCAAGATCCCAGGGGGGAGCAGTACTTC	CASSQDPRGEQYF	TRBV4-3	TRBJ2-7	NA	TRBD1
TGTGCCAGCAGCGTAGGACAGGGAAGGGTTTCGGGAAACACCATATATTTT	CASSVGQGRVSGNTIYF	TRBV9	TRBJ1-3	NA	TRBD1
TGCGCCAGCAGTCAGGGGACAGGCTTTAACACTGAAGCTTTCTTT	CASSQGTGFNTEAFF	TRBV5-1	TRBJ1-1	NA	TRBD1
TGTGCCAGCAGCCCGGGGGGCAGCCTTTCCTACGAGCAGTACTTC	CASSPGGSLSYEQYF	TRBV2	TRBJ2-7	NA	NA
TGTGCCAGCAGTTTGGGGGGGTTCGTGACTGAAGCTTTCTTT	CASSLGGFVTEAFF	TRBV28	TRBJ1-1	few	NA
TGTGCCATAACTACCTGGGCGGCGGGAGATACGCAGTATTTT	CAITTWAAGDTQYF	TRBV9	TRBJ2-3	NA	NA
TGTGCCAGCAGTTCCGGGGGGATTGAGCAGTACTTC	CASSSGGIEQYF	TRBV28	TRBJ2-7	NA	TRBD2
TGCGCCAGCAGCTTGGCCGAAGCTAGCGGGAGCTTCCGATATGAGCAGTTCTTC	CASSLAEASGSFRYEQFF	TRBV5-1	TRBJ2-1	NA	TRBD2
TGTGCCAGCCACATGCGAACTAGTTCTGATGAGCAGTTCTTC	CASHMRTSSDEQFF	TRBV2	TRBJ2-1	NA	NA
TGTGCCAGTATCCCAGGCTGGGGGGTCGGATCACGGAACACCATATATTTT	CASIPGWGVGSRNTIYF	TRBV19	TRBJ1-3	NA	NA
TGTGCCAGCAGCCCCGGACAGGACTATGCGAGAGGGGCCAACGTCCTGACTTTC	CASSPGQDYARGANVLTF	TRBV5-6	TRBJ2-6	once	NA
TGCGCCAGCAGCTTGGGTGGAGGGATTGGTGGCTACACCTTC	CASSLGGGIGGYTF	TRBV5-1	TRBJ1-2	NA	NA
TGTGCCAGCAGCATAAGCGAAGGACAGACCCTCCACTTT	CASSISEGQTLHF	TRBV5-8	TRBJ1-6	NA	NA